This T cell receptor (beta chain) comes out of a study of T cells in Graves' hyperthyroidism and ophthalmopathy. Trimming removed 4 bases from V and 7 bases from J, with 16 bases in between. This CDR3 has 14 residues. Germline lookup yields CDR1 MNHNS and CDR2 SASEGT. This clonotype was seen ten or more times. Individuals with ophthalmopathy presented a Clinical Activity Score of at least 3, a NOSPECS grade of at least 4 and a duration under 3 months. RNA transcripts gave rise to amplified TCR beta CDR3 regions. The primer set for the first-round RT-PCR of the TCR CDR3 was HTBI. TCRdb re-analysed the multiplex PCR reads in MiXCR, keeping a single row per CDR3 protein. The sample contains 600,000 to 650,000 distinct CDR3 sequences, roughly 20% of which appear only once.

This TCR came from a man aged 25-40 years with Graves' ophthalmopathy. Source material: blood. The chain has TRBV6-1 and TRBJ1-2; maybe TRBD1 (5 bases). The CDR3 loop is CASSGGGGVGGYTF. The CDR3 DNA sequence: TGTGCCAGCAGTGGCGGGGGAGGAGTGGGTGGCTACACCTTC.